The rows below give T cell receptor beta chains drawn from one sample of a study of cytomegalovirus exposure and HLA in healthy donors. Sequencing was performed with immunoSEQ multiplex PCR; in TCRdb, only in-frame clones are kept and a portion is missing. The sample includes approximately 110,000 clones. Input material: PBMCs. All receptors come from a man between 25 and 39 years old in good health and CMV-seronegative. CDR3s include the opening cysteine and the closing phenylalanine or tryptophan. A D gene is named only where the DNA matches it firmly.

CDR3aa: CAISDGTGVDEQYF; CDR3nt: TGTGCCATCAGTGACGGGACAGGGGTAGACGAGCAGTACTTC; d_gene: TRBD1; j_gene: TRBJ2-7; v_gene: TRBV10-3
CDR3aa: CASSESGDRGYGYTF; CDR3nt: TGTGCCAGCAGTGAATCCGGTGACAGGGGCTATGGCTACACCTTC; d_gene: TRBD1; j_gene: TRBJ1-2; v_gene: TRBV2
CDR3aa: CASTKGASGRYQETQYF; CDR3nt: TGCGCCAGCACCAAAGGGGCTAGCGGGAGATACCAAGAGACCCAGTACTTC; d_gene: TRBD2; j_gene: TRBJ2-5; v_gene: TRBV5-1
CDR3aa: CASSLGGRNYEQYF; CDR3nt: TGTGCCAGCAGCTTGGGTGGCAGAAACTACGAGCAGTACTTC; d_gene: -; j_gene: TRBJ2-7; v_gene: TRBV5-6
CDR3aa: CSASPYEQYF; CDR3nt: TGCAGTGCGTCCCCCTACGAGCAGTACTTC; d_gene: -; j_gene: TRBJ2-7; v_gene: TRBV20-1
CDR3aa: CASSADRVSLAPRRNEQFF; CDR3nt: TGTGCCAGCAGCGCCGACAGGGTATCCCTAGCGCCCAGGCGGAATGAGCAGTTCTTC; d_gene: -; j_gene: TRBJ2-1; v_gene: TRBV28
CDR3aa: CASSQVAGPTEAFF; CDR3nt: TGTGCCAGTAGTCAAGTGGCAGGGCCGACTGAAGCTTTCTTT; d_gene: -; j_gene: TRBJ1-1; v_gene: TRBV19
CDR3aa: CASSPEGLAGGAYEQYF; CDR3nt: TGCGCCAGCAGCCCCGAAGGGCTAGCGGGGGGGGCCTACGAGCAGTACTTC; d_gene: TRBD2; j_gene: TRBJ2-7; v_gene: TRBV5-1
CDR3aa: CASKWDRNTGELFF; CDR3nt: TGTGCCAGTAAGTGGGACAGGAACACCGGGGAGCTGTTTTTT; d_gene: TRBD1; j_gene: TRBJ2-2; v_gene: TRBV19
CDR3aa: CASSSYGTGEGGGYTF; CDR3nt: TGTGCCAGCAGCTCATACGGAACAGGCGAAGGTGGAGGCTACACCTTC; d_gene: -; j_gene: TRBJ1-2; v_gene: TRBV7-2
CDR3aa: CASSETGTSGQETQYF; CDR3nt: TGTGCCAGCAGTGAAACCGGGACTAGCGGCCAAGAGACCCAGTACTTC; d_gene: TRBD2; j_gene: TRBJ2-5; v_gene: TRBV6-1
CDR3aa: CASSIEFGSGMASDYNEQFF; CDR3nt: TGTGCCAGTAGTATAGAATTCGGTAGCGGGATGGCCTCAGACTACAATGAGCAGTTCTTC; d_gene: TRBD2; j_gene: TRBJ2-1; v_gene: TRBV19
CDR3aa: CASSRPGDSVSYEQYF; CDR3nt: TGTGCCAGCTCACGACCGGGGGACAGTGTCTCCTACGAGCAGTACTTC; d_gene: -; j_gene: TRBJ2-7; v_gene: TRBV18
CDR3aa: CASSLTPDREAFF; CDR3nt: TGTGCCAGCAGCTTAACCCCCGACAGGGAAGCTTTCTTT; d_gene: -; j_gene: TRBJ1-1; v_gene: TRBV7-8
CDR3aa: CASSLGLGDAYEQYF; CDR3nt: TGTGCCAGCAGCTTGGGGTTGGGCGACGCCTACGAGCAGTACTTC; d_gene: -; j_gene: TRBJ2-7; v_gene: TRBV5-5
CDR3aa: CACQRPGKSSYNSPLHF; CDR3nt: TGTGCCTGCCAAAGGCCGGGGAAGAGCTCCTATAATTCACCCCTCCACTTT; d_gene: -; j_gene: TRBJ1-6; v_gene: TRBV30
CDR3aa: CSVGRPTGELFF; CDR3nt: TGCAGCGTGGGGAGGCCGACCGGGGAGCTGTTTTTT; d_gene: -; j_gene: TRBJ2-2; v_gene: TRBV29-1
CDR3aa: CASSIRFWRGYNEQFF; CDR3nt: TGTGCCAGCAGTATACGCTTCTGGAGAGGCTACAATGAGCAGTTCTTC; d_gene: -; j_gene: TRBJ2-1; v_gene: TRBV28
CDR3aa: CASSQDEGHYNEQFF; CDR3nt: TGCGCCAGCAGCCAAGATGAGGGACACTACAATGAGCAGTTCTTC; d_gene: -; j_gene: TRBJ2-1; v_gene: TRBV4-1
CDR3aa: CASSLTPLSSQPQHF; CDR3nt: TGTGCCAGCAGCTTAACTCCTCTTAGTAGTCAGCCCCAGCATTTT; d_gene: -; j_gene: TRBJ1-5; v_gene: TRBV7-2
CDR3aa: CASSQSTSIYEQYF; CDR3nt: TGCGCCAGCAGCCAATCAACTAGCATCTACGAGCAGTACTTC; d_gene: -; j_gene: TRBJ2-7; v_gene: TRBV4-1
CDR3aa: CATSRGDYPSTDTQYF; CDR3nt: TGTGCCACCAGCAGAGGGGACTACCCTAGCACAGATACGCAGTATTTT; d_gene: TRBD2; j_gene: TRBJ2-3; v_gene: TRBV15
CDR3aa: CTSKRTASYEQYF; CDR3nt: TGCACCAGCAAAAGGACAGCTTCCTACGAGCAGTACTTC; d_gene: -; j_gene: TRBJ2-7; v_gene: TRBV1
CDR3aa: CASSLQSYEQYF; CDR3nt: TGTGCCAGCAGCTTACAATCCTACGAGCAGTACTTC; d_gene: -; j_gene: TRBJ2-7; v_gene: TRBV7-9
CDR3aa: CASSQDRGGSSYEQYF; CDR3nt: TGTGCCAGCAGCCAAGATAGGGGGGGGAGCTCCTACGAGCAGTACTTC; d_gene: -; j_gene: TRBJ2-7; v_gene: TRBV14
CDR3aa: CASSLAVIAGTYEQYF; CDR3nt: TGTGCCAGCAGCTTGGCGGTGATAGCGGGTACCTACGAGCAGTACTTC; d_gene: TRBD2; j_gene: TRBJ2-7; v_gene: TRBV5-8
CDR3aa: CASSIWSGTGELFF; CDR3nt: TGTGCCAGTAGTATTTGGAGTGGGACCGGGGAGCTGTTTTTT; d_gene: -; j_gene: TRBJ2-2; v_gene: TRBV19
CDR3aa: CASSLAPSGEAGEQFF; CDR3nt: TGTGCCAGCAGCTTAGCGCCTAGCGGGGAGGCGGGTGAGCAGTTCTTC; d_gene: TRBD2; j_gene: TRBJ2-1; v_gene: TRBV7-8
CDR3aa: CASSIVGGFVGEQYF; CDR3nt: TGTGCCAGTAGTATAGTCGGCGGGTTCGTGGGGGAGCAGTACTTC; d_gene: -; j_gene: TRBJ2-7; v_gene: TRBV19
CDR3aa: CASSFTTNSGNEQFF; CDR3nt: TGTGCCAGCAGCTTCACTACCAACAGCGGGAATGAGCAGTTCTTC; d_gene: -; j_gene: TRBJ2-1; v_gene: TRBV27
CDR3aa: CASSSRQDRNQPQHF; CDR3nt: TGTGCCAGCAGCTCTCGACAGGATAGGAATCAGCCCCAGCATTTT; d_gene: -; j_gene: TRBJ1-5; v_gene: TRBV5-5
CDR3aa: CASSPLSSGRFREQYF; CDR3nt: TGCGCCAGCAGCCCGTTAAGTTCGGGTCGATTTCGCGAGCAGTACTTC; d_gene: -; j_gene: TRBJ2-7; v_gene: TRBV5-1
CDR3aa: CASSISGVPSAGYTF; CDR3nt: TGTGCCAGTAGTATCTCAGGGGTACCCAGCGCGGGCTACACCTTC; d_gene: -; j_gene: TRBJ1-2; v_gene: TRBV19
CDR3aa: CASSFSTSGLYEQYF; CDR3nt: TGTGCCAGCAGTTTTTCGACTAGCGGGCTCTACGAGCAGTACTTC; d_gene: TRBD2; j_gene: TRBJ2-7; v_gene: TRBV28
CDR3aa: CAIRPRTSGATDTQYF; CDR3nt: TGTGCCATCAGACCCCGGACTAGCGGGGCCACAGATACGCAGTATTTT; d_gene: TRBD2; j_gene: TRBJ2-3; v_gene: TRBV10-3
CDR3aa: CASSTDRTWDNEQFF; CDR3nt: TGTGCCAGCAGCACCGATAGGACTTGGGACAATGAGCAGTTCTTC; d_gene: -; j_gene: TRBJ2-1; v_gene: TRBV7-9
CDR3aa: CASSANRVIRSPLHF; CDR3nt: TGTGCCAGCAGTGCGAACAGGGTCATTCGCTCACCCCTCCACTTT; d_gene: -; j_gene: TRBJ1-6; v_gene: TRBV6-5
CDR3aa: CASSLLSGSEQYF; CDR3nt: TGTGCCAGCAGCCTCCTTAGCGGGAGCGAGCAGTATTTT; d_gene: TRBD2; j_gene: TRBJ2-3; v_gene: TRBV7-3
CDR3aa: CSVDAGTDTQYF; CDR3nt: TGCAGCGTTGATGCGGGCACAGATACGCAGTATTTT; d_gene: -; j_gene: TRBJ2-3; v_gene: TRBV29-1